This paragraph covers one T cell receptor beta chain sequence. This record comes from a study of blood T cell repertoires in COVID-19. Looking at the study overall: The analysed material was cDNA or gDNA that came from T cells, B-cell-depleted T cells, or PBMCs.

The method was immunoSEQ multiplex PCR; TCRdb's version includes in-frame clones alone and lacks a portion of them. The sample shows some 170,000 clones, 82% of them seen only once. The V gene's germline CDR1 is LGHDT and CDR2 YNNKEL (reference sequence). There are 14 residues in the CDR3. J lost 4 bases, V lost 5 bases, and 4 bases had no gene match. Sequenced input: peripheral blood. The V and J genes are TRBV3-1 (or the pseudogene TRBV3-2) and TRBJ2-7, with 11 nucleotides matching TRBD2. This sequence was found in a woman between 65 and 79 years old with acute or convalescent COVID-19. This chain's CDR3 is CASSGVAGGYEQYF. The CDR3 region has the DNA TGTGCCAGCAGCGGAGTAGCGGGAGGGTACGAGCAGTACTTC.